What follows are 14 T cell receptor beta chains derived from one specimen sequenced in a study of cytomegalovirus exposure and HLA in healthy donors. With 60 Vbeta and 13 Jbeta primers, the PCR was carried out. Data came from immunoSEQ multiplex PCR; TCRdb stores just in-frame clones and leaves some out. The table records about 120,000 clones, 65% to 90% of them present only once. The sample was PBMCs. The receptors were sampled from a woman under 40 in good health and CMV-seronegative.

This chain connects TRBV29-1 to TRBJ2-1; 8 bases agree with TRBD2. The V gene's germline CDR1 is SQVTM and CDR2 ANQGSEA. This CDR3 has 13 residues. Trimming took 8 bases from V and 6 from J; bases not matched to a gene: 9. CDR3 residues: CSTSSRGGNEQFF. CDR3 sequence (DNA): TGCAGCACCTCGTCACGGGGGGGCAATGAGCAGTTCTTC.

The rearrangement joins TRBV10-2 to TRBJ2-7, with 8 bases lining up with TRBD1. J lost 6 bases, V lost 5 bases, and 9 bases had no gene match. Germline assignment: CDR1 WSHSY and CDR2 SAAADI. The CDR3 length is 14 residues. The CDR3 loop reads CASSSGTGRSEQYF. CDR3 coding DNA: TGCGCCAGCAGTTCCGGGACAGGCAGATCCGAGCAGTACTTC.

The genes are TRBV7-9 and TRBJ2-7, with 7 bases matching TRBD2. This CDR3 is 14 amino acids long. Germline V gene lookup returns CDR1 SEHNR and CDR2 FQNEAQ (reference sequence). V shed 0 bases and J 7 bases; nucleotides not matched to a gene: 6. CDR3 DNA sequence: TGTGCCAGCAGCTTAGCGGGGTACGGGGGGGAGCAGTACTTC. This codes for CASSLAGYGGEQYF.

DNA of the CDR3: TGCGCCAGCAGCTTGAGCTTACTAGCGGGCCAACACAATGAGCAGTTCTTC. Translation: CASSLSLLAGQHNEQFF. The chain is built from TRBV5-1 and TRBJ2-1; 9 positions agree with TRBD2. V lost 1 base to trimming and J lost 5 bases; unmatched junction nucleotides: 10. Germline CDR1 reads SGHRS; CDR2 reads YFSETQ. The CDR3 sequence is 17 residues long.

V gene TRBV2 combines with J gene TRBJ2-3; TRBD2 agrees at 7 bases. Trimming took 6 bases from V and 3 from J; bases not matched to a gene: 9. Germline values: CDR1 SNHLY, CDR2 FYNNEI. The CDR3 runs to 15 residues. The CDR3, as DNA: TGTGCCAGCAGCAGGTTTCCAGCGGGGACAGATACGCAGTATTTT. As protein: CASSRFPAGTDTQYF.

The chain employs TRBV18 and TRBJ2-2; 9 nucleotides line up with TRBD2. This CDR3 comprises 18 residues. The germline V gene encodes CDR1 KGHSH and CDR2 LQKENI. The ends lost 1 base at V and 6 bases at J; junction bases unmatched: 12. As DNA, the CDR3 is TGTGCCAGCTCACCACGGGCCAGGGTAGCGGGAGTATCCGGGGAGCTGTTTTTT. Translating it yields CASSPRARVAGVSGELFF.

V and J are TRBV5-1 and TRBJ1-5, with D tentatively TRBD1 (5 bases). Per germline, CDR1 SGHRS and CDR2 YFSETQ. This CDR3 spans 15 amino acids. V lost 4 bases, J lost 0 bases, and 11 bases lay in between. CDR3 amino acids: CASSPQGDSNQPQHF. The CDR3 nucleotides are TGCGCCAGCAGCCCCCAAGGGGATAGCAATCAGCCCCAGCATTTT.

V gene TRBV28 combines with J gene TRBJ2-7; 7 bases match TRBD2. With 8 bases clipped from V and 5 bases from J, the junction kept 12 bases outside the gene matches. The CDR3 has 14 residues. Germline loops: CDR1 MDHEN, CDR2 SYDVKM. DNA of the CDR3: TGTGCCAGCGGGGAGAGCGGGAATAACGACGAGCAGTACTTC. Its translation is CASGESGNNDEQYF.

This clone was detected once. This chain links TRBV6-1 with TRBJ2-3; TRBD2 aligns across 7 bases. V was clipped by 10 bases and J by 2 bases; unmatched bases: 3. The CDR3 contains 12 residues. Germline lookup yields CDR1 MNHNS and CDR2 SASEGT. The CDR3 coding sequence is TGTGCCACCCGGGGGGACACAGATACGCAGTATTTT. Translating it yields CATRGDTDTQYF.

This clone was seen just once. The chain carries TRBV27 and TRBJ2-3, with 7 positions matching TRBD2. Germline values: CDR1 MNHEY, CDR2 SMNVEV (reference sequence). CDR3 length: 15 residues. V lost 8 bases and J lost 4; bases outside the gene matches: 12. The CDR3 sequence is CASSLETAGSDTQYF. CDR3 bases: TGTGCCAGCTCCCTCGAGACAGCGGGATCAGATACGCAGTATTTT.

There are a few counts of this clone. This chain connects TRBV11-2 to TRBJ2-3, with a tentative D call TRBD2 (7 bases). Germline V gene sequence: CDR1 SGHAT, CDR2 FQNNGV. V was trimmed by 5 bases and J by 4 bases, leaving 22 bases between them. CDR3 length: 17 residues. CDR3 in amino acids: CASSAPPGGGGADTQYF. The CDR3 bases are TGTGCCAGCAGCGCCCCCCCTGGCGGAGGGGGGGCAGATACGCAGTATTTT. The complete variable domain, with remaining parts taken from reference TRBV11-2 and TRBJ2-3, reads EAGVAQSPRYKIIEKRQSVAFWCNPISGHATLYWYQQILGQGPKLLIQFQNNGVVDDSQLPKDRFSAERLKGVDSTLKIQPAKLEDSAVYLCASSAPPGGGGADTQYFGPGTRLTVL.

This chain links TRBV7-9 with TRBJ1-1; possible D gene TRBD1, 6 bases. V lost 5 bases and J 6 bases, leaving 10 bases between the germline ends. The germline gives CDR1 SEHNR, CDR2 FQNEAQ (reference sequence). The CDR3 runs to 12 residues. The DNA of the CDR3 is TGTGCCAGCAGCGCAGGGGCCCCTGAAGCTTTCTTT. Translating it yields CASSAGAPEAFF. The complete variable domain, with remaining parts taken from reference TRBV7-9 and TRBJ1-1, reads DTGVSQNPRHKITKRGQNVTFRCDPISEHNRLYWYRQTLGQGPEFLTYFQNEAQLEKSRLLSDRFSAERPKGSFSTLEIQRTEQGDSAMYLCASSAGAPEAFFGQGTRLTVV.

The chain is built from TRBV2 and TRBJ1-1; 8 nucleotides line up with TRBD1. Unmatched junction bases numbered 6, after V lost 8 bases and J lost 4 bases. Germline values: CDR1 SNHLY, CDR2 FYNNEI. There are 13 residues in the CDR3. This chain's CDR3 is CASSRGPGTEAFF. CDR3 sequence (DNA): TGTGCCAGCTCCAGGGGGCCGGGCACTGAAGCTTTCTTT.

J is TRBJ2-5 and V is TRBV7-9; TRBD2 matches at 7 bases. The trim removed 2 bases at V and 3 bases at J, leaving 6 bases unmatched. The CDR3 loop spans 15 amino acids. In germline, CDR1 is SEHNR, CDR2 FQNEAQ (reference sequence). The CDR3 spells CASSLFGGSKETQYF. CDR3 sequence (DNA): TGTGCCAGCAGCTTATTTGGCGGGAGTAAAGAGACCCAGTACTTC. Using reference TRBV7-9 and TRBJ2-5 for the parts outside the CDR3, the full variable domain is DTGVSQNPRHKITKRGQNVTFRCDPISEHNRLYWYRQTLGQGPEFLTYFQNEAQLEKSRLLSDRFSAERPKGSFSTLEIQRTEQGDSAMYLCASSLFGGSKETQYFGPGTRLLVL.